The clone carrying this TCR beta chain was seen ten or more times. Its target is not known. The sample belongs to a study of T-cell reconstitution after alpha-beta-depleted transplantation in children. Study-wide results and limits: After one year, T-cell counts and TCRbeta diversity mostly came from new T cells.

V was clipped by 6 bases and J by 6 bases; unmatched bases: 4. The V gene's germline CDR1 is SQVTM and CDR2 ANQGSEA. The CDR3 is 13 residues long. During its preparation, the TCRbeta library received unique molecular identifiers. TCRdb analysed the PCR reads with MiXCR anew, one entry per CDR3 protein. Of around 440,000 distinct CDR3 sequences listed, around 15% are singletons. The material was PBMCs, mostly from graft donor cells, obtained 360 days after TCRalphabeta/CD19-depleted stem cell transplant. The receptor was derived from a boy in the first two years of life who had a stem cell transplant for Wiskott-Aldrich syndrome, so the T cells may come from the graft donor. The chain links TRBV29-1 to TRBJ2-1; the match to TRBD2 covers 11 bases. The chain's CDR3 is CSVWGLAVNEQFF. In nucleotides, the CDR3 is TGCAGCGTCTGGGGACTAGCGGTCAATGAGCAGTTCTTC.